Listed here are 11 T cell receptor beta chains from one sample, sequenced in a study of T cell repertoires in cytomegalovirus infection. TCRdb re-analysed the reads in MiXCR, keeping a single row per CDR3 protein. Of some 300,000 distinct CDR3 sequences in the sample, approximately 8.9% were seen once. Sequencing was carried out using PBMCs. The receptors stem from a human donor in good health (CMV status not recorded). Some clones in this sample may be carry-over from other donors' samples.

This clonotype was seen ten or more times. This chain joins TRBV7-2 and TRBJ2-5; D might be TRBD2 (6 bases). Germline values: CDR1 SGHTA, CDR2 FQGNSA. The CDR3 covers 15 residues. Trimming removed 4 bases at V and 5 bases at J, with 17 bases between. The CDR3 DNA reads as TGTGCCAGCAGCTCCACTAGGGCCCGGGAGGAGACCCAGTACTTC. Translation: CASSSTRAREETQYF.

This clonotype was observed many times. V usage is TRBV7-2 and J usage is TRBJ1-2; TRBD1 aligns across 7 bases. V was pared by 5 bases and J by 1 base, with 7 bases of the junction left unmatched. The CDR3 consists of 15 residues. Germline V gene sequence: CDR1 SGHTA, CDR2 FQGNSA. CDR3 sequence: CASSLDRNNNYGYTF. The CDR3 nucleotides read TGTGCCAGCAGCCTGGACAGGAACAATAACTATGGCTACACCTTC.

The chain couples TRBV29-1 to TRBJ1-1; tentative D call: TRBD1 (6 bases). The CDR3 length is 15 residues. The V gene's germline CDR1 is SQVTM and CDR2 ANQGSEA. Trimming left V 6 bases short and J 4 bases short, with 21 bases between. DNA of the CDR3: TGCAGCGTCGTCTTGCCGCGACAGGCTCTCACTGAAGCTTTCTTT. Translating it yields CSVVLPRQALTEAFF.

The rearrangement links TRBV3-1 to TRBJ1-5; D ambiguous. V lost 5 bases and J lost 9, with 5 bases in between. The CDR3 contains 10 residues. Per germline, CDR1 LGHDT and CDR2 YNNKEL (reference sequence). The CDR3 spells CASSVRPQHF. The CDR3 DNA reads as TGTGCCAGCAGCGTGCGGCCCCAGCATTTT.

Many counts were recorded for this clonotype. This chain uses TRBV12-3 or TRBV12-4 with TRBJ2-1, with 8 nucleotides matching TRBD2. The CDR3 has 16 residues. The V segment lost 0 bases and the J segment 7 bases; nucleotides outside the gene matches: 8. The DNA of the CDR3 is TGTGCCAGCAGTTTAGCTGTCGGGGGGGCAAATAATGAGCAGTTCTTC. Protein sequence: CASSLAVGGANNEQFF.

This clonotype was counted only a few times. The J gene is TRBJ2-3, the V gene TRBV28; TRBD2 agrees at 8 bases. Trimming removed 3 bases from V and 4 bases from J; junction bases left unmatched: 9. This CDR3 has 16 amino acids. The germline V gene encodes CDR1 MDHEN and CDR2 SYDVKM. This chain's CDR3 is CASSLPNGGAPDTQYF. In DNA, the CDR3 is TGTGCCAGCAGTTTGCCTAACGGGGGGGCCCCAGATACGCAGTATTTT.

V usage is TRBV6-6 and J usage is TRBJ2-1; 9 positions agree with TRBD2. The CDR3 length is 16 residues. Germline-derived CDR1 and CDR2 are MNHNY and SVGAGI (reference sequence). V gave up 4 bases and J gave up 4 bases; unmatched junction bases: 8. CDR3 region: CASSSPGGGVYNEQFF. In DNA form, the CDR3 reads TGTGCCAGCAGTTCCCCAGGCGGGGGGGTGTACAATGAGCAGTTCTTC.

This clonotype was detected ten times or more. The chain has TRBV2 and TRBJ2-7, with D perhaps TRBD1 (5 bases). Germline CDR1 is SNHLY and CDR2 is FYNNEI. V was clipped by 6 bases and J by 2 bases, with 11 bases between them. The CDR3 spans 13 residues. The CDR3 sequence: CASRGQGTYEQYV. The DNA for the CDR3 is TGTGCCAGCAGAGGTCAGGGAACCTACGAGCAGTACGTC.

This chain's CDR3 is CASSYGGATNTGELFF. In nucleotides, the CDR3 is TGCGCCAGCAGCTATGGAGGGGCAACGAACACCGGGGAGCTGTTTTTT. This chain links TRBV5-1 with TRBJ2-2; D is perhaps TRBD2 (6 bases). Trimming removed 3 bases from V and 0 bases from J, with 12 bases in between. CDR1 is SGHRS and CDR2 is YFSETQ in the germline V gene. The CDR3 runs 16 residues.

The V gene is TRBV15, the J gene TRBJ1-2; 7 bases are a match to TRBD1. The CDR3 loop spans 13 amino acids. The V and J ends lost 5 bases and 6 bases, in that order; junction bases with no gene match: 6. Germline CDR1 reads LNHNV; CDR2 reads YYDKDF (reference sequence). The CDR3 spells CATSRYRGHGYTF. CDR3 nucleotide sequence: TGTGCCACCAGCCGCTACAGGGGCCATGGCTACACCTTC.

This clonotype has a count of ten or more. The chain joins TRBV28 to TRBJ1-4; D unresolved. Trimming pared 3 bases from V and 8 bases from J, leaving 19 bases between. This CDR3 has 16 amino acids. Germline lookup yields CDR1 MDHEN and CDR2 SYDVKM. CDR3 DNA: TGTGCCAGCAGTTTTAAGTTGTCAATGACGGGGGAAAAACTGTTTTTT. Translating it yields CASSFKLSMTGEKLFF.